The source of this TCR beta chain is a study of beta chain features in type 1 diabetes. General study points: There was a moderate but significant shortening of TCRB CDR3s in all four CD4+ subsets of Type 1 diabetes patients. Insertions at VDJ junctions were less frequent in type 1 diabetes patients. These patients also deleted more nucleotides at the same junctions. There was a possibility that cDNA sequencing over-represented cells with high TCR expression.

This clone was seen a handful of times. Antigen unknown. The germline V and J ends were trimmed by 4 bases and 2 bases, with 10 bases remaining between them. The CDR3 sequence is 14 residues long. Germline assignment: CDR1 MGHRA and CDR2 YSYEKL. The authors reverse transcribed all of the isolated RNA, so sequencing captured expressed TCRB transcripts. The table came from immunoSEQ multiplex PCR; TCRdb's copy has only in-frame clones and leaves some out. The sample has 400,000 or so clones; 9.6% are singletons. The chain recombines TRBV4-1 with TRBJ2-3, with D possibly being TRBD2 (6 bases). The receptor comes from a man aged 25 to 40 with type 1 diabetes. What was sequenced was central memory CD4+ T cells from blood. In nucleotides, the CDR3 is TGCGCCAGCAGCCTACGGACTAACACAGATACGCAGTATTTT. Amino acids: CASSLRTNTDTQYF.